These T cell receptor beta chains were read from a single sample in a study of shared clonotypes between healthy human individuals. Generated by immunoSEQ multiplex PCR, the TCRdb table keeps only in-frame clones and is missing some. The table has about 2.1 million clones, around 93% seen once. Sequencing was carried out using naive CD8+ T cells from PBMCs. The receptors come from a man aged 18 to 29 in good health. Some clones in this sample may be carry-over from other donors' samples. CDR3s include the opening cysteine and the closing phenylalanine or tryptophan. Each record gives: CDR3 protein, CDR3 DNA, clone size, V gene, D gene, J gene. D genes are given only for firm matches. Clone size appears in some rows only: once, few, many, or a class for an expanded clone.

CAINFEFGGVQFF | TGTGCCATCAATTTCGAATTCGGGGGAGTGCAGTTCTTC | . | TRBV10-3 | . | TRBJ2-1
CASRSRGGQQYF | TGTGCCAGCAGGTCCCGCGGGGGACAGCAGTACTTC | once | TRBV7-2 | TRBD2 | TRBJ2-7
CASSPSSGDEPSTDTQYF | TGTGCCAGCAGCCCCTCTAGCGGGGATGAACCTAGCACAGATACGCAGTATTTT | . | TRBV27 | TRBD2 | TRBJ2-3
CAISESDQSSGANVLTF | TGTGCCATCAGTGAGTCCGACCAGAGCTCTGGGGCCAACGTCCTGACTTTC | . | TRBV10-3 | . | TRBJ2-6
CASMAKAAYGYTF | TGTGCCAGTATGGCGAAGGCCGCCTATGGCTACACCTTC | once | TRBV19 | . | TRBJ1-2
CASSSRVAKNIQYF | TGTGCCAGCAGCTCGAGGGTCGCCAAAAACATTCAGTACTTC | . | TRBV7-9 | . | TRBJ2-4
CASSRRTGGDPKDYGYTF | TGTGCCAGCAGCAGAAGGACAGGGGGCGACCCTAAGGACTATGGCTACACCTTC | . | TRBV7-9 | TRBD1 | TRBJ1-2
CSVWRTGGEQFF | TGCAGCGTTTGGCGGACAGGGGGTGAGCAGTTCTTC | . | TRBV29-1 | TRBD1 | TRBJ2-1
CASRWTSGSSYEQYF | TGTGCCAGCAGATGGACTAGCGGGAGTTCCTACGAGCAGTACTTC | once | TRBV27 | TRBD2 | TRBJ2-7
CASSGLKQYF | TGTGCCAGCTCCGGGCTCAAGCAGTACTTC | once | TRBV19 | . | TRBJ2-7
CASSQDQTNTGELFF | TGCGCCAGCAGCCAAGATCAGACGAACACCGGGGAGCTGTTTTTT | . | TRBV4-1 | . | TRBJ2-2
CSVVGNTGELFF | TGCAGCGTTGTAGGCAACACCGGGGAGCTGTTTTTT | . | TRBV29-1 | . | TRBJ2-2
CASKLTGDWATDTQYF | TGCGCCAGCAAATTAACAGGGGATTGGGCCACAGATACGCAGTATTTT | . | TRBV23-1 | TRBD1 | TRBJ2-3
CASSRRGFNEQFF | TGTGCCAGTAGTAGGAGGGGGTTCAATGAGCAGTTCTTC | . | TRBV19 | . | TRBJ2-1
CASSFGQSTNYGYTF | TGTGCCAGCAGCTTCGGACAGTCAACTAACTATGGCTACACCTTC | once | TRBV7-9 | . | TRBJ1-2
CAISESGLAGRIGTDTQYF | TGTGCCATCAGTGAGTCGGGACTAGCAGGGAGAATCGGCACAGATACGCAGTATTTT | . | TRBV10-3 | TRBD2 | TRBJ2-3
CASSLGTRETQYF | TGTGCCAGCAGCTTAGGGACCCGGGAGACCCAGTACTTC | once | TRBV7-9 | . | TRBJ2-5
CASSYLRQGGEQFF | TGTGCCAGCAGTTACCTCCGACAGGGTGGTGAGCAGTTCTTC | . | TRBV6-5 | TRBD1 | TRBJ2-1
CASSLIPLGNEQFF | TGTGCCAGTAGTCTCATCCCTCTAGGAAATGAGCAGTTCTTC | . | TRBV19 | . | TRBJ2-1
CASSYSGRAVDTQYF | TGTGCCAGCAGTTACTCGGGAAGGGCAGTGGATACGCAGTATTTT | . | TRBV6-5 | . | TRBJ2-3
CASSEKGRAAEQYF | TGTGCCAGCAGTGAAAAGGGTCGTGCGGCCGAGCAGTACTTC | . | TRBV6-1 | . | TRBJ2-7
CASSRREARVSDAYEQYF | TGTGCCAGCAGTCGGAGAGAAGCCAGGGTTTCGGACGCCTACGAGCAGTACTTC | . | TRBV7-9 | . | TRBJ2-7
CASSPSQSEEGNTIYF | TGTGCCAGCAGCCCATCCCAGTCAGAGGAAGGAAACACCATATATTTT | . | TRBV11-2 | . | TRBJ1-3